The TCR beta chain under discussion was sequenced for a study of tumor-infiltrating lymphocytes in primary liver carcinoma (dated by TCRdb to 2015 to 2018). A note on the overall study: Of the five patients (three men and two women, aged 30 to 69 years), four had hepatocellular carcinoma and one had combined HCC and intrahepatic cholangiocarcinoma. The five patients had tumors of stage T1-T3 N0M0, with maximum diameters ranging from roughly 4 to 11 cm. Roughly 3.5 to 8 million productive TCRbeta reads were obtained per sample, and no significant difference in read depth was found between tissue types. The study combined TCRbeta repertoire sequencing, expression microarrays and whole-exome sequencing across five regions of each liver tumor, with adjacent normal tissue and blood. A total of about 35 specimens from 5 patients, comprising approximately 25 tumor regions, 5 adjacent noncancerous liver tissues and 5 peripheral blood samples, were covered by TCRbeta repertoire sequencing. The approximately 25 tumor region samples were profiled with Agilent mRNA microarrays so that TCRbeta repertoire diversity could be related to the local molecular phenotype. Reproducibility between technical replicate repertoires was high, with correlation coefficients above 0.95 and mean shared-clone rates roughly 0.87.

The CDR3 covers 15 residues, taking in both the cysteine and the phenylalanine. Left in the record is the CDR3 DNA by itself, 45 bases read in frame from the first base. V trim: 4 bases; J trim: 2 bases; unmatched bases: 6. CDR1 and CDR2 are drawn from the germline V gene: SGHAT, FQNNGV. Total RNA and DNA were co-extracted without cell sorting from around 20-30 mg of bulk tissue using the AllPrep DNA/RNA mini kit. About five patients with histopathologically diagnosed primary liver carcinoma underwent surgical resection in China between late 2015 and March 2016. At the time of sampling, the patients had chronic HBV infection and had not received any treatment. Five spatially separated regions were sampled per tumor: superior, inferior, left-lateral and right-lateral poles, plus the tumor centre. According to histology, viable tumor cells made up more than 75% of every tumor sample. Pieces of fresh tumor and adjacent tissue were cut in half, with one half kept in RNAlater at -80 degrees C and the other half sent for histology.

On this clonotype itself: There is no known antigen for this receptor. No base-level quality is on record; no much larger clone is a single base apart.

What the work shows at the level of the full study, not this receptor alone: The top 250 clones made up a significantly larger repertoire fraction in tumors than in blood (p = 0.039). Consistent with antigen-driven expansion, pairs of tumor regions showed higher repertoire overlap (mean about 36%) than either tumor-adjacent pairs (approximately 17%) or tumor-blood pairs (approximately 15%). Because the samples were bulk and unsorted, CD4+ and CD8+ T cell repertoires could not be compared. Only about 8-25% of top clones were present in all five regions of a tumor, suggesting spatial heterogeneity of tumor-infiltrating T cells. Only 4 or 5 patients were included in the study, and the authors note that the findings should be validated in a larger study. Only the TCR beta chain was sequenced, so true repertoire diversity is likely underestimated because unpaired alpha chains were not captured.

TCRbeta-specific cDNA was reverse-transcribed from approximately 500 ng total RNA using a constant-region primer and ProtoScript II reverse transcriptase. Construction of the TCRbeta libraries relied on three nested rounds of multiplex PCR, following a slightly modified ARM-PCR procedure. The first two PCR rounds used multiplex TRBV1-TRBV30 forward primers with a Cbeta reverse primer, each for about 10 cycles. Sample barcodes and Illumina adapters were added in a final 25-cycle PCR with Deep VentR polymerase. Before sequencing, amplicons of 200-500 bp were purified from gel using a QIAquick gel extraction kit. An Illumina HiSeq 2500 was used to sequence the TCRbeta amplicons, generating 250-bp paired-end reads. In the paper's pipeline: Quality trimming of reads was performed with Trimmomatic v0.33, and paired reads were merged with FLASH v1.2.11 so that full CDR3 sequences could be recovered. V, D and J germline segments were assigned to the rearranged TCRbeta sequences by MiGEC v1.2.1b. Clonotype statistics, along with Shannon-Wiener diversity indices, were calculated using VDJtools v1.0.0. Except for diversity analysis, only each sample's 250 most abundant clonotypes were used in subsequent analyses to reduce sampling bias. In-frame beta chains were kept once TCRdb had trimmed the public reads at Q25 with fastp and called clones with MiXCR. CDR3 protein sequences are deduplicated, and each keeps its most common genes and DNA. The V and J calls and clone size are TCRdb's, not the authors'. This sample comprises some 120,000 distinct CDR3 sequences, approximately 70% of them detected only once. The ten largest clones take up roughly a tenth of the sample.

The chain is encoded by TRBV11-2 joined to TRBJ2-3; TRBD2 fits 7 bases in the junction. Sequenced input: liver tumor tissue from sampling region 1. The intended sense of this specimen's cell subset or site label: tumor region T1, superior pole. This clonotype was sampled from a woman in her fifties or sixties with primary liver carcinoma and hepatitis B virus infection. The CDR3 protein is CASSYASGTTDTQYF. The DNA is as follows: TGTGCCAGCAGCTATGCTAGCGGTACCACAGATACGCAGTATTTT.